This TCR beta chain stems from a study of T-cell memory formation after mild COVID-19. Study summary: Largely donor-specific sequence clusters came from a couple of donors.

Study-wide findings and caveats: Cross-reactive memory apparently joined, as some responding clones appeared in pre-infection memory. CD4+ contracting clones lay mainly in CM and EM, CD8+ ones in EMRA.

In the case of this clonotype: Its antigen remains unidentified.

Germline lookup yields CDR1 SEHNR and CDR2 FQNEAQ (reference sequence). The CDR3 is made up of 15 amino acids. With 6 bases clipped from V and 5 bases from J, the junction kept 9 bases outside the gene matches. A single record per CDR3 protein comes from TCRdb applying MiXCR to the 5' RACE reads. Of about 410,000 distinct CDR3 sequences in the sample, more than 15% were seen once. The TCR originated in a man younger than 30 who had mild COVID-19 (a few samples of this study predate the infection). Cell type and time point are not known. V usage is TRBV7-9 and J usage is TRBJ1-4, with 7 bases that match TRBD1. The sample taken for sequencing was PBMCs or a T cell subset sorted from them (not recorded which). The CDR3 is CASSLWTGPNEKLFF. The CDR3 bases are TGTGCCAGCAGTCTGTGGACAGGTCCAAATGAAAAACTGTTTTTT.